A single sample is the source of the 4 T cell receptor beta chains below, sequenced in a study of T-cell memory formation after mild COVID-19. MiXCR, run by TCRdb on the 5' RACE reads, gives a single entry per CDR3 protein. Of 250,000 to 300,000 distinct CDR3 sequences listed, 15% to 20% are singletons. Sequenced sample: PBMCs or a T cell subset sorted from them (not recorded which). Source of these receptors: a man younger than 35 who had mild COVID-19 (a few samples of this study predate the infection). Cell type and time point are not known.

V gene TRBV5-1 combines with J gene TRBJ2-5; TRBD2 matches 8 bases. The V segment lost 4 bases and the J segment 4 bases; nucleotides outside the gene matches: 6. Per germline, CDR1 SGHRS and CDR2 YFSETQ. This CDR3 has 14 residues. CDR3 in amino acids: CASSATGGVETQYF. As DNA, the CDR3 is TGCGCCAGCAGCGCGACCGGGGGGGTAGAGACCCAGTACTTC.

The DNA of the CDR3 is TGTGCCAGCACAGGGGCGCCCAAAAACATTCAGTACTTC. Translated, it gives CASTGAPKNIQYF. The rearrangement joins TRBV12-3 or TRBV12-4 to TRBJ2-4; D possibly corresponds to TRBD1 (6 bases). The CDR3 loop spans 13 amino acids. V was pared by 7 bases and J by 2 bases, with 9 bases between.

The chain combines TRBV5-6 with TRBJ2-7; D is possibly TRBD1 (6 bases). Per germline, CDR1 SGHDT and CDR2 YYEEEE. The CDR3 is 14 residues long. V was pared by 4 bases and J by 5 bases, with 16 bases between. CDR3 sequence (DNA): TGTGCCAGCAGCCGGAACAGGGAAATAGACGAGCAGTACGTC. Translating it yields CASSRNREIDEQYV.

The V and J genes are TRBV10-3 and TRBJ2-7; maybe TRBD1 (6 bases). This CDR3 contains 13 residues. Germline CDR1 ENHRY, CDR2 SYGVKD. V was clipped by 5 bases and J by 4 bases, with 12 bases between them. The CDR3 nucleotides are TGTGCCATCAGTCGGGACACAAGTTACGAGCAGTACTTC. Encoded protein: CAISRDTSYEQYF.